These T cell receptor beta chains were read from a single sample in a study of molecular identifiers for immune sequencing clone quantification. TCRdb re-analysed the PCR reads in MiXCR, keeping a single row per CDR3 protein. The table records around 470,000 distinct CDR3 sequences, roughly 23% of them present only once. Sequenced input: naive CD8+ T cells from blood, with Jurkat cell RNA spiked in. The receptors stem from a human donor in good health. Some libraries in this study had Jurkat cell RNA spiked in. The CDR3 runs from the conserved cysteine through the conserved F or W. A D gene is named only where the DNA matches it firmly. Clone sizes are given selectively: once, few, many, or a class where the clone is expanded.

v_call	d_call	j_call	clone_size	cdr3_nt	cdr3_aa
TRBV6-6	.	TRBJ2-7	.	TGTGCCAGCAGTCTCTTGGGGACACACTACGAGCAGTACTTC	CASSLLGTHYEQYF
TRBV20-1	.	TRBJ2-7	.	TGCAGTGCTAGAGCGGATCTCGACGAGCAGTACTTC	CSARADLDEQYF
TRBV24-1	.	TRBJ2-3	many	TGTGCCACCAGTGATTTAAGTGCGGAGGTATCTCCAGATACGCAGTATTTT	CATSDLSAEVSPDTQYF
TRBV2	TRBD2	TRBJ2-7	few	TGTGCCAGCAGTGACGCCGGGGGGGGTAAGACTGGCTCCTACGAGCAGTACTTC	CASSDAGGGKTGSYEQYF
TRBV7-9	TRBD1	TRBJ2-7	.	TGTGCCAGCAGCGCCTTGGGACAGAGAGACTCCTACGAGCAGTACTTC	CASSALGQRDSYEQYF
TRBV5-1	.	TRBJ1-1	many	TGCGCCAGCAGCTGGTTAGGGGGGACTGAAGCTTTCTTT	CASSWLGGTEAFF
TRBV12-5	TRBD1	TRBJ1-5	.	TGTGCTAGTGGACCCGGACAGGGTAGTCAGCCCCAGCATTTT	CASGPGQGSQPQHF
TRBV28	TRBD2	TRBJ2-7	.	TGTGCCACAGGACTAGCGGGAGCCTACGAGCAGTACTTC	CATGLAGAYEQYF
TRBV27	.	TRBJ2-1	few	TGTGCCAGCAGTTTATCGATAATCAATGAGCAGTTCTTC	CASSLSIINEQFF
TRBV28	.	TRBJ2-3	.	TGTGCCAGCAGTCCACCCAGAGTCCGCGGGATTTTGATAAGGGTGCAGTATTTT	CASSPPRVRGILIRVQYF
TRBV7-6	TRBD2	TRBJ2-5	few	TGTGCCAGCAGCGTGACTAGCGGCCAAGAGACCCAGTACTTC	CASSVTSGQETQYF
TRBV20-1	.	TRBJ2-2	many	TGCAGTGCTAGAGATTTAACCGGGACACTGAACACCGGGGAGCTGTTTTTT	CSARDLTGTLNTGELFF
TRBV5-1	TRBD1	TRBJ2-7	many	TGCGCCAGCAGCACCGGACAGGGGGACGAGCAGTACTTC	CASSTGQGDEQYF
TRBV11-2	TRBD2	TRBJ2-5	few	TGTGCCAGCAGCCCGTGGACTAGCGGGATCCTCCGCGAGACCCAGTACTTC	CASSPWTSGILRETQYF
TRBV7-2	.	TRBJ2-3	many	TGTGCCAGCAGCCCTTTGGACACCCTTACAGATACGCAGTATTTT	CASSPLDTLTDTQYF
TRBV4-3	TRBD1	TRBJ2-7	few	TGCGCCAGCAGCCCCCCGGGGACAGATGAGCAGTACTTC	CASSPPGTDEQYF
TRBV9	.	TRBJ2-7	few	TGTGCCAGCAGCGTAGAGTCAGGGGCGACCTACGAGCAGTACTTC	CASSVESGATYEQYF
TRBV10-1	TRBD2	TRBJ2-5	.	TGCGCCAGCAGCCAGGGAGGGCGGCAAGAGACCCAGTACTTC	CASSQGGRQETQYF
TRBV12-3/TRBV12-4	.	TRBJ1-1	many	TGTGCCAGCCGGGACACTGAAGCTTTCTTT	CASRDTEAFF
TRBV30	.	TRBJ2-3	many	TGTGCCTGGAGTGTCGAGGGACTGTATGACGTGGCGGATACGCAGTATTTT	CAWSVEGLYDVADTQYF
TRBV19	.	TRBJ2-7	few	TGTGCCAGTAGCCTCGACCTAAGTAGCTCCTACGAGCAGTACTTC	CASSLDLSSSYEQYF
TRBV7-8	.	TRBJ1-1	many	TGTGCCAGCAGCTTAGGCTCGGTAGCTGAAGCTTTCTTT	CASSLGSVAEAFF
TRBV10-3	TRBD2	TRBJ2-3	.	TGTGCCATCAAAGCGGCTAGCGGGAGGTGGCCGACCACAGATACGCAGTATTTT	CAIKAASGRWPTTDTQYF
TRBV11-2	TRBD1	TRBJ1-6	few	TGTGCCAGCAGCTCCGTAGTGGGGACAGAATATAATTCACCCCTCCACTTT	CASSSVVGTEYNSPLHF
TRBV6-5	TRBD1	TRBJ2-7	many	TGTGCCAGCAGTTACTCGATAGGTCAGGGGGCCTACGAGCAGTACTTC	CASSYSIGQGAYEQYF
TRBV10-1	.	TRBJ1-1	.	TGCGCCAGCAGTGAAAGTAGAGGGAATACTGAAGCTTTCTTT	CASSESRGNTEAFF
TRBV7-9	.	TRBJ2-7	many	TGTGCCAGCAGCTCCAGGGGGGGCGAGCAGTACTTC	CASSSRGGEQYF
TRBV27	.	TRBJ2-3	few	TGTGCCAGCAGTTTATTGGGGGCCACAGATACGCAGTATTTT	CASSLLGATDTQYF
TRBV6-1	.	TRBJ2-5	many	TGTGCCAGCAGCGAAGAAGAGACCCAGTACTTC	CASSEEETQYF
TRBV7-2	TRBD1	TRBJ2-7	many	TGTGCCAGCAGCTTGGACAGGGGTGCCTACGAGCAGTACTTC	CASSLDRGAYEQYF
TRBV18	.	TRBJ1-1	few	TGTGCCAGCTCACCTGAAGGAGGGGGGCCTGAAGCTTTCTTT	CASSPEGGGPEAFF
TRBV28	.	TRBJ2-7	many	TGTGCCAGCAAGGACGGTGCCTACGAGCAGTACTTC	CASKDGAYEQYF
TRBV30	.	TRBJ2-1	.	TGTGCCTGGAGCGGGAAAGGCCACAATGAGCAGTTCTTC	CAWSGKGHNEQFF
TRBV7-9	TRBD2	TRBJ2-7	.	TGTGCCAGCCGCGGGGGGCCCGCCTACGAGCAGTACTTC	CASRGGPAYEQYF
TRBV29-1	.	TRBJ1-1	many	TGCAGCGTCATAGTGAACACTGAAGCTTTCTTT	CSVIVNTEAFF
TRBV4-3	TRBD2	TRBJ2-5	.	TGCGCCAGCAGCCAACAGGGCGGGGGTGGAGAGACCCAGTACTTC	CASSQQGGGGETQYF
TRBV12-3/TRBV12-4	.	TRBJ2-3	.	TGTGCCAGCAGCGTAGGGTGGAGTAGCACAGATACGCAGTATTTT	CASSVGWSSTDTQYF
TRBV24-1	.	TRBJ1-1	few	TGTGCCACCAGTACTATTAGGGGGGGCCTGAACACTGAAGCTTTCTTT	CATSTIRGGLNTEAFF
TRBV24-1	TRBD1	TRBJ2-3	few	TGTGCCACCAGAGAGACAGGGGCAGATACGCAGTATTTT	CATRETGADTQYF
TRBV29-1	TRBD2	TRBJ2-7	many	TGCAGCGTTGAAGGACTAGCGGACTACGAGCAGTACTTC	CSVEGLADYEQYF
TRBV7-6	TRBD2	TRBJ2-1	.	TGTGCCAGCAGTCCGACTAGCGGCCTCTACAATGAGCAGTTCTTC	CASSPTSGLYNEQFF
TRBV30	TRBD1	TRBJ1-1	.	TGTGCCTGGACCGTCCCCTACAGGGGTGAAGCTTTCTTT	CAWTVPYRGEAFF
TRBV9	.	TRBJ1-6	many	TGTGCCAGCAGCGTAGCGGAGTTAGGTTCACCCCTCCACTTT	CASSVAELGSPLHF